The 26 T cell receptor beta chains reported below all come from one sample, sequenced in a study of T-cell memory formation after mild COVID-19. TCRdb re-analysed the 5' RACE reads in MiXCR, keeping a single row per CDR3 protein. The data contain about 150,000 distinct CDR3 sequences, about 14% of them singletons. Sequenced: PBMCs or a T cell subset sorted from them (not recorded which). These receptors were collected from an adult woman who had mild COVID-19 (a few samples of this study predate the infection). Cell type and time point are not known.

A remark on this clonotype: One junction end does not reproduce the germline sequence, and a read error may be involved. The chain links TRBV20-1 to TRBJ2-7; D remains ambiguous. The CDR3 extends over 12 amino acids. CDR1 is DFQATT, CDR2 SNEGSKA, per germline (reference sequence). The CDR3 sequence: CSARYQAYEQYF. CDR3 DNA sequence: TGCAGTGCTAGATACCAAGCCTATGAGCAGTACTTC.

This clonotype was found a few times. The chain recombines TRBV9 with TRBJ2-7, with D uncertain. Germline assignment: CDR1 SGDLS and CDR2 YYNGEE. V was trimmed by 3 bases and J by 5 bases, leaving 12 bases between them. The CDR3 length is 13 residues. In DNA form, the CDR3 reads TGTGCCAGCAGCGAGGCCCCGTCGAACGAGCAGTACTTC. Its translation is CASSEAPSNEQYF.

The J gene is TRBJ2-1, the V gene TRBV6-5, with a weak D call TRBD2 (6 bases). Germline CDR1 is MNHEY and CDR2 is SVGAGI. This CDR3 has 13 residues. V was shortened by 10 bases and J by 4 bases, with 14 bases between the two germline ends. The CDR3 nucleotides are TGTGCCACCCGGAGGGGAACGTACAATGAGCAGTTCTTC. Residues: CATRRGTYNEQFF.

This clonotype was observed a handful of times. This sequence joins TRBV6-5 and TRBJ2-2; no definite D call. V shed 2 bases and J shed 2 bases, with 12 bases lying between them. The CDR3 consists of 16 residues. CDR1 is MNHEY and CDR2 is SVGAGI in the germline V gene. CDR3 nucleotides: TGTGCCAGCAGTTACATAACGAGCTCAAACACCGGGGAGCTGTTTTTT. It yields the protein CASSYITSSNTGELFF.

This clonotype turned up a few times. This sequence joins TRBV20-1 and TRBJ1-2; D not resolved. CDR3 size: 13 residues. Trimming removed 3 bases at V and 2 bases at J, with 10 bases between. CDR1 is DFQATT, CDR2 SNEGSKA, per germline (reference sequence). This chain's CDR3 is CSAREAWNYGYTF. CDR3 DNA: TGCAGTGCTAGGGAGGCCTGGAACTATGGCTACACCTTC.

This sequence joins TRBV4-1 and TRBJ2-1, with 10 bases lining up with TRBD1. The J segment lost 9 bases and the V segment lost 0 bases, leaving 17 bases of the junction unmatched. This CDR3 contains 19 residues. Germline CDR1 and CDR2: MGHRA and YSYEKL. CDR3 bases: TGCGCCAGCAGCCAAGAGCTCACCACCGGGACAGGGGTTTATGGTGAGCAGTTCTTC. Its protein is CASSQELTTGTGVYGEQFF.

In its sample, this clonotype was seen a few times. V usage is TRBV6-5 and J usage is TRBJ2-7; no clear D gene. Germline V gene data show CDR1 as MNHEY and CDR2 as SVGAGI. The CDR3 covers 14 residues. Trimming took off 4 bases at V and 1 base at J, with 11 bases between the two ends. In nucleotides, the CDR3 is TGTGCCAGCAGTTCATATCCGACGTCCTACGAGCAGTACTTC. Protein sequence: CASSSYPTSYEQYF.

The rearrangement links TRBV19 to TRBJ2-1; TRBD2 matches 10 bases. CDR3 length: 15 amino acids. CDR1 and CDR2 (germline): LNHDA, SQIVND (reference sequence). V dropped 2 bases and J dropped 6; count of bases not matched to a gene: 4. CDR3 protein: CASSILSGRSNEQFF. CDR3 DNA sequence: TGTGCCAGTAGTATACTTAGCGGGAGGAGCAATGAGCAGTTCTTC.

This clonotype was found a few times. This sequence joins TRBV6-4 and TRBJ2-2; possibly TRBD1 or TRBD2 for D (6 bases each). The CDR3 runs 15 residues. CDR1 is MRHNA, CDR2 SNTAGT, per germline. The V end was cut by 3 bases, the J end by 7 bases, with 15 bases between. CDR3 in amino acids: CASSDRPGANGELFF. The DNA for the CDR3 is TGTGCCAGCAGTGATCGCCCGGGGGCCAACGGGGAGCTGTTTTTT.

The genes are TRBV12-3 or TRBV12-4 and TRBJ2-2, with D possibly being TRBD1 or TRBD2 (5 bases each). V lost 6 bases, J lost 4 bases, and 15 bases lay in between. CDR3 size: 15 residues. In DNA form, the CDR3 reads TGTGCCAGCAGAAGGGACGGCCAACTCACCGGGGAGCTGTTTTTT. This translates into CASRRDGQLTGELFF.

The rearrangement uses TRBV18 and TRBJ1-1; D gene uncertain. Trimming cost V 0 bases and J 2 bases, with 10 bases left between them. In germline, CDR1 is KGHSH, CDR2 LQKENI. This CDR3 has 15 amino acids. The chain's CDR3 is CASSPPRATNTEAFF. The DNA for the CDR3 is TGTGCCAGCTCACCACCGCGGGCCACCAACACTGAAGCTTTCTTT. Based on the CDR3 plus reference TRBV18 and TRBJ1-1, the full variable domain is NAGVMQNPRHLVRRRGQEARLRCSPMKGHSHVYWYRQLPEEGLKFMVYLQKENIIDESGMPKERFSAEFPKEGPSILRIQQVVRGDSAAYFCASSPPRATNTEAFFGQGTRLTVV.

The genes are TRBV12-3 or TRBV12-4 and TRBJ2-4; D remains ambiguous. The V end was cut by 3 bases, the J end by 0 bases, with 9 bases between. This CDR3 comprises 15 residues. CDR3 DNA: TGTGCCAGCAGTTTGTTGGCTTTAGCCAAAAACATTCAGTACTTC. It translates to CASSLLALAKNIQYF.

The rearrangement links TRBV12-3 or TRBV12-4 to TRBJ1-1; D gene ambiguous. V gave up 4 bases and J gave up 5 bases, with 5 bases separating them. The CDR3 has 11 amino acids. The CDR3 spells CASSSPTEAFF. The CDR3 DNA is TGTGCCAGCAGTTCTCCTACTGAAGCTTTCTTT.

The genes are TRBV24-1 and TRBJ1-2, with unresolved D. V was pared by 1 base and J by 2 bases, with 7 bases between. CDR3 size: 14 residues. CDR1 and CDR2 (germline): KGHDR, SFDVKD. The CDR3 region has the DNA TGTGCCACCAGTGATTTTTACAGAAACTATGGCTACACCTTC. Translating it yields CATSDFYRNYGYTF.

This chain uses TRBV20-1 with TRBJ1-2, with D possibly TRBD1 on 5 matching bases. This CDR3 is 12 amino acids long. CDR1 and CDR2 (germline): DFQATT, SNEGSKA (reference sequence). V was cut by 1 base and J by 9 bases, with 12 bases left in between. The CDR3 sequence: CSARGGDYSYTF. The CDR3 DNA reads TGCAGTGCTAGAGGGGGGGATTACAGCTACACCTTC.

The gene calls are TRBV6-2 or TRBV6-3 and TRBJ2-7; 7 bases match TRBD2. Trimming took 6 bases from V and 2 from J; bases not matched to a gene: 4. The CDR3 sequence is 13 residues long. Germline lookup yields CDR1 MNHEY and CDR2 SVGEGT. CDR3 protein: CASRSGLAYEQYF. The CDR3 region has the DNA TGTGCCAGCAGATCCGGACTAGCCTACGAGCAGTACTTC.

There are a few counts of this clonotype. V and J are TRBV4-2 and TRBJ2-7; TRBD1 might be the D (6 bases). The length of the CDR3 is 13 residues. The germline V gene encodes CDR1 LGHNA and CDR2 YNFKEQ. The ends were cut back, 4 bases at V and 3 bases at J, with 10 bases in the middle. CDR3 loop: CASSPQGNYEQYF. In DNA, the CDR3 is TGTGCCAGCAGCCCCCAGGGGAACTACGAGCAGTACTTC.

On this clonotype: A read error is possible here, since a much larger clone lies one base away. This chain uses TRBV20-1 with TRBJ2-6; 7 bases map to TRBD1. V lost 2 bases to trimming and J lost 5 bases; unmatched junction nucleotides: 9. The V gene's germline CDR1 is DFQATT and CDR2 SNEGSKA (reference sequence). CDR3 size: 16 residues. As DNA, the CDR3 is TGCAGTGCTAGACCGACAGGGAGCACTTGGGCCAACGTCCTGACTTTC. Translating gives CSARPTGSTWANVLTF.

This clonotype has just a few counts. V gene TRBV5-1 combines with J gene TRBJ1-2; D uncertain. This CDR3 spans 18 amino acids. From germline, CDR1 is SGHRS and CDR2 YFSETQ. The ends were cut back, 4 bases at V and 0 bases at J, with 22 bases in the middle. The CDR3 loop is CASSPRVRHPQANYGYTF. In DNA form, the CDR3 reads TGCGCCAGCAGCCCTCGCGTGCGACACCCTCAAGCTAACTATGGCTACACCTTC.

The V call is TRBV4-3, the J call TRBJ2-3; the match to TRBD2 covers 8 bases. CDR3 length: 16 amino acids. The germline gives CDR1 LGHNA, CDR2 YSLEER. With 5 bases clipped from V and 4 bases from J, the junction kept 11 bases outside the gene matches. The CDR3 loop reads CASSLTGGPLADTQYF. CDR3 DNA sequence: TGCGCCAGCAGCTTGACGGGAGGGCCTTTGGCAGATACGCAGTATTTT.

This chain connects TRBV5-1 to TRBJ2-1; 10 positions match TRBD2. The germline V gene encodes CDR1 SGHRS and CDR2 YFSETQ. The CDR3 loop spans 17 amino acids. Trimming took 4 bases from V and 1 from J; bases not matched to a gene: 8. Written as DNA, the CDR3 is TGCGCCAGCAGCCCCATCCTAGCGGGAGAGTCCTACAATGAGCAGTTCTTC. Translating it yields CASSPILAGESYNEQFF.

The V call is TRBV5-5, the J call TRBJ2-1, with D possibly matching TRBD1 (6 bases). V gave up 1 base and J gave up 3 bases, with 14 bases separating them. This CDR3 contains 16 residues. The V gene's germline CDR1 is SGHKS and CDR2 YYEKEE (reference sequence). The CDR3 nucleotides read TGTGCCAGCAGCTTGCCAGGACAGCAAATCTACAATGAGCAGTTCTTC. Protein sequence: CASSLPGQQIYNEQFF.

This clonotype was counted only a few times. The V call is TRBV20-1, the J call TRBJ2-7, with D perhaps being TRBD1 or TRBD2 (5 bases each). Germline CDR1 is DFQATT and CDR2 is SNEGSKA (reference sequence). The CDR3 totals 13 residues. CDR3 in DNA: TGCAGCACCCAGGGAGACAGCTCCTACGAGCAGTACTTC. Translating gives CSTQGDSSYEQYF.

This clonotype was seen only a few times. The chain joins TRBV20-1 to TRBJ2-5, with 8 bases identical to TRBD1. Germline assignment: CDR1 DFQATT and CDR2 SNEGSKA (reference sequence). The CDR3 is 16 amino acids. After removal of 3 bases from V and 5 bases from J, the junction contained 14 bases not matched to a gene. The CDR3 nucleotides are TGCAGTGCTAGTCGAAGGACAGGGCCCAGGTCCGAGACCCAGTACTTC. Its protein product is CSASRRTGPRSETQYF.

This clonotype showed up just a few times. J is TRBJ2-6 and V is TRBV14; D gene uncertain. From germline, CDR1 is SGHDN and CDR2 FVKESK. The CDR3 is made up of 13 amino acids. V was trimmed by 6 bases and J by 1 base, leaving 4 bases between them. The CDR3 loop is CASRTSGANVLTF. CDR3 DNA: TGTGCCAGCAGAACTTCTGGGGCCAACGTCCTGACTTTC.

This rearrangement joins TRBV18 to TRBJ2-5; the D is unclear. The V gene's germline CDR1 is KGHSH and CDR2 LQKENI. Trimming removed 6 bases at V and 2 bases at J, with 13 bases between. The CDR3 consists of 14 residues. CDR3 amino acids: CASSKLGWQETQYF. The CDR3 bases are TGTGCCAGCTCGAAGCTGGGTTGGCAAGAGACCCAGTACTTC.